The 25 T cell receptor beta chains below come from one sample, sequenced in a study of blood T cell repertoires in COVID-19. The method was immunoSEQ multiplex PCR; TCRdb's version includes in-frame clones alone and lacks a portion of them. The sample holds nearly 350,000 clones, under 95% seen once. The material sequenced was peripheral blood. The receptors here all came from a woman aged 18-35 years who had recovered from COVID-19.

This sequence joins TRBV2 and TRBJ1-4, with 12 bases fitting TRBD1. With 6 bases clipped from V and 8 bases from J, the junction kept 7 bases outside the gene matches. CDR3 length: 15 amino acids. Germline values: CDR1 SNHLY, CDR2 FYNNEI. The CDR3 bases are TGTGCCAGCAGCATCCGGGACAGGGGGCCGGAAAAACTGTTTTTT. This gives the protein CASSIRDRGPEKLFF.

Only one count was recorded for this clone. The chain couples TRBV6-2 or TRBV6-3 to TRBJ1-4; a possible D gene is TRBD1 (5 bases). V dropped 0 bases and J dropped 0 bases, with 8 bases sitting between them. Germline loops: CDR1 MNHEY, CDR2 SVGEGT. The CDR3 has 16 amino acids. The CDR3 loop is CASSYSRQSTNEKLFF. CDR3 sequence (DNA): TGTGCCAGCAGTTACTCAAGACAGTCAACTAATGAAAAACTGTTTTTT.

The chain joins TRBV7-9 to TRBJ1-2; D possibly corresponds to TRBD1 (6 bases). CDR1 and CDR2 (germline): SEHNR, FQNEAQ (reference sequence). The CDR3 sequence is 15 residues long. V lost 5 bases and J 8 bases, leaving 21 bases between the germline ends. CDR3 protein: CASSPSRSPGEGYTF. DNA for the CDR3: TGTGCCAGCAGCCCAAGCCGCTCTCCAGGGGAAGGCTACACCTTC.

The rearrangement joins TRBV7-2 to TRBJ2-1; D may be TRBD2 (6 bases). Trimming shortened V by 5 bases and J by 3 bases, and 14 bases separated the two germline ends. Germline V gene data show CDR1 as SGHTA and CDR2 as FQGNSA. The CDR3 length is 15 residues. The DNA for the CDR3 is TGTGCCAGCAGCACACTCGCCGGGAGCTACAATGAGCAGTTCTTC. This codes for CASSTLAGSYNEQFF.

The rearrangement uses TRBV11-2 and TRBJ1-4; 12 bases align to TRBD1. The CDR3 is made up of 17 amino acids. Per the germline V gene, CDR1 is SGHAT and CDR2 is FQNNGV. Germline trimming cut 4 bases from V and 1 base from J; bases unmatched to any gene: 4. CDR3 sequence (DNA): TGTGCCAGCAGCTCCGGGACAGGGGGCCTAACTAATGAAAAACTGTTTTTT. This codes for CASSSGTGGLTNEKLFF.

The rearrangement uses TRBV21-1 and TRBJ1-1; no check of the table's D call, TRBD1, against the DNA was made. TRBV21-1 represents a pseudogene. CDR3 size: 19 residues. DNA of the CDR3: TGTGCCAGCAGCACCATACAGGGGAAGAATACTAATGAGAACACTGAAGCTTTCTTT. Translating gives CASSTIQGKNTNENTEAFF.

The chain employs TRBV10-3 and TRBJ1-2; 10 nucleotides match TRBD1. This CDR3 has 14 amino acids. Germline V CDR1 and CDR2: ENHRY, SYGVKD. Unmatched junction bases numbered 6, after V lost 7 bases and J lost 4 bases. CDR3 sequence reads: CAINPGQGIYGYTF. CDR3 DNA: TGTGCCATCAACCCGGGACAGGGGATCTATGGCTACACCTTC.

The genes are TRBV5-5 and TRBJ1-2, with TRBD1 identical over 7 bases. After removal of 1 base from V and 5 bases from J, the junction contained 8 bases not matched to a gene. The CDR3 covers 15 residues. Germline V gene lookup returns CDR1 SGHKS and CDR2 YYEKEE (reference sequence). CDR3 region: CASSLRTGVEYGYTF. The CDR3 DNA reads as TGTGCCAGCAGCTTGAGAACAGGGGTTGAATATGGCTACACCTTC.

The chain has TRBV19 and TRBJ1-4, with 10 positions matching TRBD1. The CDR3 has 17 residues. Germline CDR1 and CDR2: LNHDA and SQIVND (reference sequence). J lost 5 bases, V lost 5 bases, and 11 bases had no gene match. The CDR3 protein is CASSRDRGFRSNEKLFF. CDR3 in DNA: TGTGCCAGTAGTCGGGACAGGGGTTTCAGATCGAATGAAAAACTGTTTTTT.

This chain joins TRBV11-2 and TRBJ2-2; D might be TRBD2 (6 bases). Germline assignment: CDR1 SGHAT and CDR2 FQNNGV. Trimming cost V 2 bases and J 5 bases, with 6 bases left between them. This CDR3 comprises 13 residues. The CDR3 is CASSLSGTGELFF. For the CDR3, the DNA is TGTGCCAGCAGCTTAAGCGGGACCGGGGAGCTGTTTTTT.

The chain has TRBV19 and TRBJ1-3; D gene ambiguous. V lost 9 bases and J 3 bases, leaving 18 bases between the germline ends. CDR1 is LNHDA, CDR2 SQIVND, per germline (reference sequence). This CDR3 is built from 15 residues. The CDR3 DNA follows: TGTGCCAGCCTTCCGGGTTGGGGAGATGGAAACACCATATATTTT. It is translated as CASLPGWGDGNTIYF.

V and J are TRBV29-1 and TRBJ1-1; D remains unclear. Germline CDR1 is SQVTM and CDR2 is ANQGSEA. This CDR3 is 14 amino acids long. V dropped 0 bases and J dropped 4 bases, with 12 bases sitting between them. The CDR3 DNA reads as TGCAGCGTTGAAGATATCCGGGGTAGCACTGAAGCTTTCTTT. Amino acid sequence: CSVEDIRGSTEAFF.

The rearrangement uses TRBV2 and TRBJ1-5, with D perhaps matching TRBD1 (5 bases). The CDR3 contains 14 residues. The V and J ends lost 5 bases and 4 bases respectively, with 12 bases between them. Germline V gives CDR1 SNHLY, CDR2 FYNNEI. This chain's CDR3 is CASSRGAGNQPQHF. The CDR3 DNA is TGTGCCAGCAGTAGAGGGGCGGGGAATCAGCCCCAGCATTTT.

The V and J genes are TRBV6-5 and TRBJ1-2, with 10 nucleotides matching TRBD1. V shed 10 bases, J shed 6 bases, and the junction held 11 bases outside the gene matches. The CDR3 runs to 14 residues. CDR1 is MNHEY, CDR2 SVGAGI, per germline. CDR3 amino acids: CATGSGQGSNGYTF. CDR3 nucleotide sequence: TGTGCCACCGGGTCGGGACAGGGGAGTAATGGCTACACCTTC.

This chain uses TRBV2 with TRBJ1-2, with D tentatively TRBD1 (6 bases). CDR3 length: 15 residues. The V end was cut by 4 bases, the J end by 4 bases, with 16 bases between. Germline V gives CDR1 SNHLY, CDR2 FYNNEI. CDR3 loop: CASSALQGLSYGYTF. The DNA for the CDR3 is TGTGCCAGCAGTGCATTACAGGGCTTAAGCTATGGCTACACCTTC.

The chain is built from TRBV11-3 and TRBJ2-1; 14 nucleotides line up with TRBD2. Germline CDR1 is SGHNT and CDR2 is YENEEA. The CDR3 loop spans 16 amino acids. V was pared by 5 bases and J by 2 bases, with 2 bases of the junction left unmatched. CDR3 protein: CASSRLAGGPYNEQFF. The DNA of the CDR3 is TGTGCCAGCAGCCGACTAGCGGGAGGGCCCTACAATGAGCAGTTCTTC.

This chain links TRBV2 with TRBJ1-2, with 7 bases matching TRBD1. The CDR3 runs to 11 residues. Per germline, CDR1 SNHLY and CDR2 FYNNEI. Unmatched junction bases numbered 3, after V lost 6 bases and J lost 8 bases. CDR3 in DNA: TGTGCCAGCAGCCCAGGGGGAGGCTACACCTTC. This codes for CASSPGGGYTF.

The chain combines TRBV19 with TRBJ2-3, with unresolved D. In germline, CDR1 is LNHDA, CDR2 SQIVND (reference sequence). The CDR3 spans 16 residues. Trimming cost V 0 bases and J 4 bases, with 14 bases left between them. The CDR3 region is CASSIDVLESADTQYF. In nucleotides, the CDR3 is TGTGCCAGTAGTATAGATGTTTTGGAGAGCGCAGATACGCAGTATTTT.

CDR3 in amino acids: CASRTQGATNEKLFF. DNA of the CDR3: TGTGCCAGCAGGACCCAGGGGGCAACTAATGAAAAACTGTTTTTT. The chain couples TRBV6-5 to TRBJ1-4, with TRBD1 matching 7 bases. CDR3 size: 15 residues. The ends lost 6 bases at V and 0 bases at J; junction bases unmatched: 4. Germline V CDR1 and CDR2: MNHEY, SVGAGI.

The CDR3 sequence is CASETTGSSTDTQYF. CDR3 DNA sequence: TGTGCCAGCGAGACAACCGGGAGTTCCACAGATACGCAGTATTTT. The chain employs TRBV28 and TRBJ2-3, with TRBD2 as a possible D gene (6 bases). V shed 8 bases and J shed 2 bases, with 17 bases lying between them. Germline V lookup: CDR1 MDHEN, CDR2 SYDVKM. The CDR3 runs to 15 residues.

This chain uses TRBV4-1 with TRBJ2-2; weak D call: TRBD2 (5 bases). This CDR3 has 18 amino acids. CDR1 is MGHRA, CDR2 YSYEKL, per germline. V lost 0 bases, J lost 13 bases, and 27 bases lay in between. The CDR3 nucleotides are TGCGCCAGCAGCCAAGAAAAGGGCGATCACCGGGGAGATTACGGGCTGTTTTTT. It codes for CASSQEKGDHRGDYGLFF.

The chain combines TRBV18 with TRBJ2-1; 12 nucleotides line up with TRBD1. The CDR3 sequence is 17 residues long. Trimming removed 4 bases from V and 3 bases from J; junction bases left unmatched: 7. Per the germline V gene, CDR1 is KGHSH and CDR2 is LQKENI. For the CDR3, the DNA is TGTGCCAGCTCACATCCCGGGACAGGGGGCATCTACAATGAGCAGTTCTTC. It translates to CASSHPGTGGIYNEQFF.

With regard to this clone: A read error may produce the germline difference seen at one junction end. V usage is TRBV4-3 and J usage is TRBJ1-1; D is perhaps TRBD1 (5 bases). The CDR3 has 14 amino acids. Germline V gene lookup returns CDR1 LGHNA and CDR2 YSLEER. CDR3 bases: TGCGCCAGCAGCCAAAGCTACAGGAACGCTGAAGCTTTCTTT. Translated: CASSQSYRNAEAFF.

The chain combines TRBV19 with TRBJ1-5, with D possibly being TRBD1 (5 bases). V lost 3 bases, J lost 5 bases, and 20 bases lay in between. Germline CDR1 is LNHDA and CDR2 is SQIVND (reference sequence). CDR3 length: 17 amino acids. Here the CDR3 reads CASSILLGQGEYQPQHF. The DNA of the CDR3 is TGTGCCAGTAGTATTTTATTAGGGCAGGGCGAGTATCAGCCCCAGCATTTT.

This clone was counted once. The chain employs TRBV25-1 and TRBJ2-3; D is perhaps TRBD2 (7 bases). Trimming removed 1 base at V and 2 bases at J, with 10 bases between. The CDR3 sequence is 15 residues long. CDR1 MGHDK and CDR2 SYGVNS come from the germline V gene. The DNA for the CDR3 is TGTGCCAGCAGTGAATTTGGGGGGGCCACAGATACGCAGTATTTT. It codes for CASSEFGGATDTQYF.